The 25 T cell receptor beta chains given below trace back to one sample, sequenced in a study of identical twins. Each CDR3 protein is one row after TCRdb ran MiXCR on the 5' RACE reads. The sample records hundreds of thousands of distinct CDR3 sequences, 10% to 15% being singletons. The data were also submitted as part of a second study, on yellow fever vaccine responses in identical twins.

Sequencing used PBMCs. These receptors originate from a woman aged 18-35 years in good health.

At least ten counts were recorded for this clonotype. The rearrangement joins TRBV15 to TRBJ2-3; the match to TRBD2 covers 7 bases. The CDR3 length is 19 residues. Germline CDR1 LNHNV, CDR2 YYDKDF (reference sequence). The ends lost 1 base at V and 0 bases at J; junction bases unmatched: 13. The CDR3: CATSRASSGGTPSTDTQYF. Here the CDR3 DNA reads TGTGCCACCAGCAGAGCCTCTTCCGGGGGGACCCCTAGCACAGATACGCAGTATTTT.

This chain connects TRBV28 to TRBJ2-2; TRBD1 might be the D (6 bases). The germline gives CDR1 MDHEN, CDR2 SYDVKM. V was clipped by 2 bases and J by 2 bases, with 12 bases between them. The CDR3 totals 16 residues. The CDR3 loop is CASSLETGLNTGELFF. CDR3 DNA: TGTGCCAGCAGTTTAGAGACAGGATTAAACACCGGGGAGCTGTTTTTT.

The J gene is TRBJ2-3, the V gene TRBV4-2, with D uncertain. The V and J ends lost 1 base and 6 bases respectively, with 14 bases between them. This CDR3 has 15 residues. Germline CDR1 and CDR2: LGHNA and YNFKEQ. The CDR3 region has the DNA TGTGCCAGCAGCCAAGCCCATGTCAGAAGGGATACGCAGTATTTT. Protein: CASSQAHVRRDTQYF.

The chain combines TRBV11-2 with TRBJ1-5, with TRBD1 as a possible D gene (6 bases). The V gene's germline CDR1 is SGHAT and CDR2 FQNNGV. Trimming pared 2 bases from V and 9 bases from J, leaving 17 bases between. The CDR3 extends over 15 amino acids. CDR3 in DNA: TGTGCCAGCAGCTTATCCCGTTTCGACAGGTCGCCCCAGCATTTT. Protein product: CASSLSRFDRSPQHF.

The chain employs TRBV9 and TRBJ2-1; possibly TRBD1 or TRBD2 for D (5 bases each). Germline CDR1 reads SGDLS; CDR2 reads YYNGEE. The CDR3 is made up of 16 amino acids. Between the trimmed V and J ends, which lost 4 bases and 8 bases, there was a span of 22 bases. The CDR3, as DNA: TGTGCCAGCAGCCTTCTCCCCGGGACCGATTCATATGAGCAGTTCTTC. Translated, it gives CASSLLPGTDSYEQFF.

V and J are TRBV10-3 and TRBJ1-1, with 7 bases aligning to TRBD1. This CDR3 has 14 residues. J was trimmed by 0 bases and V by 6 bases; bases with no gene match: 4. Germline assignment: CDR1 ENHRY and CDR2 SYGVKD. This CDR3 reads CAIRSGQLNTEAFF. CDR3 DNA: TGTGCCATCAGGTCGGGACAGTTGAACACTGAAGCTTTCTTT.

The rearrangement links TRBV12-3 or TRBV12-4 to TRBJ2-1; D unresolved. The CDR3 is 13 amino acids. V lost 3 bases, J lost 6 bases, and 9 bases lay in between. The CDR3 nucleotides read TGTGCCAGCAGTTTGGGTTACCCCAATGAGCAGTTCTTC. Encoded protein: CASSLGYPNEQFF.

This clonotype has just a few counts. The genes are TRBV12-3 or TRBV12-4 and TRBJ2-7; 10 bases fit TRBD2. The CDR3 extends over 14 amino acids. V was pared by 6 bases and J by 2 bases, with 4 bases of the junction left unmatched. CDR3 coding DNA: TGTGCCAGCAGACTGAGCGGGAGGGCCTACGAGCAGTACTTC. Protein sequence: CASRLSGRAYEQYF.

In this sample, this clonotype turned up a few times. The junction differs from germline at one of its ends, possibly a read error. DNA for the CDR3: TGCGCCAGCAGTTTAGCGGGAGTCTCCCACAATGAGCAGTTCTTC. This codes for CASSLAGVSHNEQFF. The rearrangement links TRBV4-1 to TRBJ2-1; 9 positions match TRBD2. Germline lookup yields CDR1 MGHRA and CDR2 YSYEKL. The CDR3 is made up of 15 amino acids.

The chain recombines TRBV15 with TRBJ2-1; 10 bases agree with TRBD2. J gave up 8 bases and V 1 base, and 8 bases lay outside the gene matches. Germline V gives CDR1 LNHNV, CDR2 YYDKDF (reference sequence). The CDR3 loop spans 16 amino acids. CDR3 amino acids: CATSRAQAGGRDEQFF. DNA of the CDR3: TGTGCCACCAGCAGAGCTCAAGCGGGAGGGCGGGATGAGCAGTTCTTC.

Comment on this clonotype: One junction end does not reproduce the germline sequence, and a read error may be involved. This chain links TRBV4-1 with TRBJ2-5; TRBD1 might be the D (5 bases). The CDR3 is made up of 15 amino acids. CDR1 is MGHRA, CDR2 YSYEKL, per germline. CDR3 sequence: CASGQDGTGLETQYF. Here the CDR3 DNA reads TGCGCCAGCGGCCAAGATGGTACAGGCTTAGAGACCCAGTACTTC.

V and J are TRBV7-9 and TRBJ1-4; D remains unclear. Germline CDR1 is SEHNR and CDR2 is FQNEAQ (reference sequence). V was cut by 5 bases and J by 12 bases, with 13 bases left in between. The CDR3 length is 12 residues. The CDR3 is CASSPPSFELFF. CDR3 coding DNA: TGTGCCAGCAGCCCACCGTCCTTCGAACTGTTTTTT. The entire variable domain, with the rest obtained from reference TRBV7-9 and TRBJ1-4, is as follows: DTGVSQNPRHKITKRGQNVTFRCDPISEHNRLYWYRQTLGQGPEFLTYFQNEAQLEKSRLLSDRFSAERPKGSFSTLEIQRTEQGDSAMYLCASSPPSFELFFGSGTQLSVL.

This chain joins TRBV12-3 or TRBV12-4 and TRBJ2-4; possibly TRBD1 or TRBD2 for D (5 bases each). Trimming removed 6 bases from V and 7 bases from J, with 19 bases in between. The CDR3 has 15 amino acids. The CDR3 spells CASSLSWGSGNIQYF. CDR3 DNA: TGTGCCAGCAGCCTATCGTGGGGGTCTGGGAACATTCAGTACTTC.

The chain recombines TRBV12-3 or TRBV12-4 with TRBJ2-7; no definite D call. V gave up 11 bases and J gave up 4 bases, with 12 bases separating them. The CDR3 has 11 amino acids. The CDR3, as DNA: TGTGCCTCAACGGCCGGGTACGAGCAGTACGTC. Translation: CASTAGYEQYV.

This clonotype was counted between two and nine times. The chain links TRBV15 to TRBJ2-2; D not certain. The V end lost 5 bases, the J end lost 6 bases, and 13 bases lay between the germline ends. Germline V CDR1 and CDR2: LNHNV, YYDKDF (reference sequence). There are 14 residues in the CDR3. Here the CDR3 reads CATSHSKAAGELFF. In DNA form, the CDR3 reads TGTGCCACCAGCCACTCCAAGGCGGCCGGGGAGCTGTTTTTT.

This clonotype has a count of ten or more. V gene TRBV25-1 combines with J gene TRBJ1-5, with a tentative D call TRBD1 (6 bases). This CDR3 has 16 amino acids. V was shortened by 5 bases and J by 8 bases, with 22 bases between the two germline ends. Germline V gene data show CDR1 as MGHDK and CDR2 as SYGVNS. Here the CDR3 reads CASSPGTPGGFEPQHF. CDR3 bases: TGTGCCAGCAGTCCCGGGACACCCGGCGGGTTTGAGCCCCAGCATTTT.

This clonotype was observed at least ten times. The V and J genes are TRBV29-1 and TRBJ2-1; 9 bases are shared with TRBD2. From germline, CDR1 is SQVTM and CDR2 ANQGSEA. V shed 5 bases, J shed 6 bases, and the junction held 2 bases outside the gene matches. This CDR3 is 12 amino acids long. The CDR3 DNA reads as TGCAGCGTTAGTAGCGGGAGCAATGAGCAGTTCTTC. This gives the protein CSVSSGSNEQFF.

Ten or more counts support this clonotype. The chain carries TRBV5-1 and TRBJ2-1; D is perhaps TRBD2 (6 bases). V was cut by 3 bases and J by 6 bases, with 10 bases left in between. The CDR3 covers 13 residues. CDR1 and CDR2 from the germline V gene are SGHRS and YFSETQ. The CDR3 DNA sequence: TGCGCCAGCAGCTGGGGGGACGTCAATGAGCAGTTCTTC. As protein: CASSWGDVNEQFF.

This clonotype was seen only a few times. The CDR3 spells CASSPGPYEQYV. CDR3 sequence (DNA): TGTGCCAGCAGCCCTGGCCCCTACGAGCAGTACGTC. The gene calls are TRBV12-3 or TRBV12-4 and TRBJ2-7; the D is unclear. With 6 bases removed from V and 2 bases from J, the gap between germline ends came to 8 bases. This CDR3 is built from 12 residues.

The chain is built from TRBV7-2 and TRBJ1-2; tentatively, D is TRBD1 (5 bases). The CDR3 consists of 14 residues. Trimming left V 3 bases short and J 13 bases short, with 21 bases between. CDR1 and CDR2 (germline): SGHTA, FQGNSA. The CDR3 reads CASSFYGERDPVTF. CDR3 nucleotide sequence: TGTGCCAGCAGCTTCTATGGGGAAAGGGACCCCGTCACCTTC.

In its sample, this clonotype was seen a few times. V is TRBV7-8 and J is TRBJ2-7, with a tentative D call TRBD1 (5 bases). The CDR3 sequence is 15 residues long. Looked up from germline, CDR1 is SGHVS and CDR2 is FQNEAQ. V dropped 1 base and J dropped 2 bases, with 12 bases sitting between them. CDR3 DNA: TGTGCCAGCAGCTTAGGGGGCTATAGTACCTACGAGCAGTACGTC. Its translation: CASSLGGYSTYEQYV.

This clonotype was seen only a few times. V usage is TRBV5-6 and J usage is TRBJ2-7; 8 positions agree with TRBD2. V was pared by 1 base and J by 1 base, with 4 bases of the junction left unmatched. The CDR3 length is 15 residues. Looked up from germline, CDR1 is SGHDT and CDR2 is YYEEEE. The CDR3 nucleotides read TGTGCCAGCAGCTTGTTTAGCGGGGTATCCTACGAGCAGTACGTC. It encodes CASSLFSGVSYEQYV.

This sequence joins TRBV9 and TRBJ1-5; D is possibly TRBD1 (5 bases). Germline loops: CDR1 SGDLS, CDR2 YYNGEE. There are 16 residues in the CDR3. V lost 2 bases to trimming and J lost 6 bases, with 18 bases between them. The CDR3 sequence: CASSVIGQGDGQPQHF. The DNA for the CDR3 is TGTGCCAGCAGCGTTATTGGTCAGGGAGACGGTCAGCCCCAGCATTTT.

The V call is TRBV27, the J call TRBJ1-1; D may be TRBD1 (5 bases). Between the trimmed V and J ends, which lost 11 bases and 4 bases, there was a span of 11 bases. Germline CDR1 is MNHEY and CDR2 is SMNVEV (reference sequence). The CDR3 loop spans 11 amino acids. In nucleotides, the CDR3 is TGTGCCGCGGGGCGCATCACTGAAGCTTTCTTT. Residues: CAAGRITEAFF.

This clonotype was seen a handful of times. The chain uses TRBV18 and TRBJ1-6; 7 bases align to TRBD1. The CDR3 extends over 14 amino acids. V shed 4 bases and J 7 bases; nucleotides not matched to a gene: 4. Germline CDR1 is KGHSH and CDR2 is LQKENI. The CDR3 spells CASSRDRKNSPLHF. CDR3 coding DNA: TGTGCCAGCTCACGGGACAGAAAAAATTCACCCCTCCACTTT.